These T cell receptor beta chains were read from a single sample in a study of T cell repertoires in cytomegalovirus infection. A single record per CDR3 protein comes from TCRdb applying MiXCR to the reads. The sample yields around 450,000 distinct CDR3 sequences, around 11% seen once. The material sequenced was PBMCs. These receptors originate from a human donor in good health (CMV status not recorded). Some clones in this sample may be carry-over from other donors' samples. Each CDR3 is given with its conserved first and last residue. The D gene is left open where the match is weak. Size values are once, few and many counts, or a class for expanded clones, and some rows have none.

j_call v_call d_call clone_size cdr3_nt cdr3_aa
TRBJ1-1 TRBV5-1 . . TGCGCCAGCAGTGAAATTTGGGGGAACACTGAAGCTTTCTTT CASSEIWGNTEAFF
TRBJ1-3 TRBV9 TRBD1 many TGTGCCAGCAGCAGGACAGGGACTGGAAACACCATATATTTT CASSRTGTGNTIYF
TRBJ1-1 TRBV12-3/TRBV12-4 . many TGTGCCAGCAGGACCTCGTACGGTTCGGACACTGAAGCTTTCTTT CASRTSYGSDTEAFF
TRBJ2-6 TRBV29-1 . . TGCAGCGTTGAAACTTACCATGACTCTGGGGCCAACGTCCTGACTTTC CSVETYHDSGANVLTF
TRBJ2-1 TRBV5-1 TRBD2 . TGCGCCAGCAGCTTGAGACTAGCCCCCTACAATGAGCAGTTCTTC CASSLRLAPYNEQFF
TRBJ1-2 TRBV5-4 . many TGTGCCAGCAGCCCGCCAATAACAGGGATAGGAGGCTACACCTTC CASSPPITGIGGYTF
TRBJ2-1 TRBV14 . many TGTGCCAGCAGCCAAGAGACAGGGAGGGCGAATGAGCAGTTCTTC CASSQETGRANEQFF
TRBJ1-6 TRBV18 TRBD1 . TGTGCCAGCTCACCGATCGGACAGGGTTCGGGGTATTCACCCCTCCACTTT CASSPIGQGSGYSPLHF
TRBJ2-3 TRBV28 . many TGTGCCAGCAGTTTATTTCGGGAGTCCAGCACAGATACGCAGTATTTT CASSLFRESSTDTQYF
TRBJ2-3 TRBV7-6 . many TGTGCCAGCAGCTTTGGAGGACACACAGATACGCAGTATTTT CASSFGGHTDTQYF
TRBJ2-5 TRBV20-1 TRBD1 few TGCAGTGGCGAAGAGACAGGGGGCGCGGAGACCCAGTACTTC CSGEETGGAETQYF
TRBJ1-1 TRBV7-2 . many TGTGCCAGCAGCTTAAACGCCCCAGGGGCCGGTGTGGTTGACACTGAAGCTTTCTTT CASSLNAPGAGVVDTEAFF
TRBJ2-4 TRBV9 TRBD2 few TGTGCCAGCAGCGTCTCTAGCGGGGCAGCCAAAAACATTCAGTACTTC CASSVSSGAAKNIQYF
TRBJ2-7 TRBV7-9 . many TGTGCCAGCAGCTTAGCGGGTGACTACGAGCAGTACTTC CASSLAGDYEQYF